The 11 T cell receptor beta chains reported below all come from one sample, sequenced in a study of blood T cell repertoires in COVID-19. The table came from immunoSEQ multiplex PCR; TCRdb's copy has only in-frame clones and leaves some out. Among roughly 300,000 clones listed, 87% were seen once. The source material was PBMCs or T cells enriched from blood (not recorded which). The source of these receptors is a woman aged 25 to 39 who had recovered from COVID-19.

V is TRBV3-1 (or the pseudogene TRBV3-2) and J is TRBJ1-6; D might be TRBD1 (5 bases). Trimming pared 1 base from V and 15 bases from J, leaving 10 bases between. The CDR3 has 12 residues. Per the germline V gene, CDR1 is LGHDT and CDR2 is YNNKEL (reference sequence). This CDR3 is CASSQGARDLHF. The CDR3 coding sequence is TGTGCCAGCAGCCAAGGGGCCAGGGACCTCCACTTT.

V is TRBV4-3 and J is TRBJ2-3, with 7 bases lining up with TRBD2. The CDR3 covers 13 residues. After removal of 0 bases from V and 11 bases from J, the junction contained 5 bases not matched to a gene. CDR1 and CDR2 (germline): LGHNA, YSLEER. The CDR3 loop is CASSQDWGGGQYF. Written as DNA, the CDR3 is TGCGCCAGCAGCCAAGATTGGGGGGGAGGGCAGTATTTT.

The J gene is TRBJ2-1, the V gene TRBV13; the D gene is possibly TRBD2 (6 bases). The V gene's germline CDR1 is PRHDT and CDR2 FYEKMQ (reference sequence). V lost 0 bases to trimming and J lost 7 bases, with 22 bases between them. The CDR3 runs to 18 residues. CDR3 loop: CASSLGQHKTSSGNEQFF. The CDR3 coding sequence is TGTGCCAGCAGCTTAGGTCAACACAAGACTAGTTCCGGTAATGAGCAGTTCTTC.

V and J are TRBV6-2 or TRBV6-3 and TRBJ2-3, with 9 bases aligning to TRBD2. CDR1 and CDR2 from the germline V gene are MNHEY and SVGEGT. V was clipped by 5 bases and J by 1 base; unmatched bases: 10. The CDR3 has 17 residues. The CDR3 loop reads CASSGRLAVLGTDTQYF. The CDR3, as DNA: TGTGCCAGCAGTGGCAGACTAGCGGTATTGGGCACAGATACGCAGTATTTT.

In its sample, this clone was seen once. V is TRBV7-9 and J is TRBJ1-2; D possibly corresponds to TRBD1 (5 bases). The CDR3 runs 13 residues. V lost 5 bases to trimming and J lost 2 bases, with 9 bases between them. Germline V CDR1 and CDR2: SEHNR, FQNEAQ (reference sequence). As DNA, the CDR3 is TGTGCCAGCAGCCAAGACAGCAACTATGGCTACACCTTC. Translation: CASSQDSNYGYTF.

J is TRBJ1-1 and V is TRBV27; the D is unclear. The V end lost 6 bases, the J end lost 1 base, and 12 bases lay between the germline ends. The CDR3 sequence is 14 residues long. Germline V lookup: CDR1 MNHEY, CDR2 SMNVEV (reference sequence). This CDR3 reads CASRFVQENTEAFF. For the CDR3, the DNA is TGTGCCAGCAGATTCGTGCAGGAGAACACTGAAGCTTTCTTT.

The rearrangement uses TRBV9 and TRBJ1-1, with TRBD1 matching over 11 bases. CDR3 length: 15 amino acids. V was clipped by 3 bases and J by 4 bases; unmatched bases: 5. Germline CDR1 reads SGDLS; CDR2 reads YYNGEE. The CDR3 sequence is CASSERTGGVTEAFF. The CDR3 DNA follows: TGTGCCAGCAGCGAGAGGACAGGGGGCGTCACTGAAGCTTTCTTT.

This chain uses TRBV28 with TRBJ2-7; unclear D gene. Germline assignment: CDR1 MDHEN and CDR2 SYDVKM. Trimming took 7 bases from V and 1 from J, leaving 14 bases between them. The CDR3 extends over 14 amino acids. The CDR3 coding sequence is TGTGCCAGCAAAAAGGCCGCCGGGTCCTACGAGCAGTACTTC. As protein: CASKKAAGSYEQYF.

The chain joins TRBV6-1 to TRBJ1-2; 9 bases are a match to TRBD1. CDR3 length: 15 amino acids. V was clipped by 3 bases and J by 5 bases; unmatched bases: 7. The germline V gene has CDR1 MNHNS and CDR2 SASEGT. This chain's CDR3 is CASSEMGQGWYGYTF. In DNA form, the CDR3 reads TGTGCCAGCAGTGAGATGGGACAGGGTTGGTATGGCTACACCTTC.

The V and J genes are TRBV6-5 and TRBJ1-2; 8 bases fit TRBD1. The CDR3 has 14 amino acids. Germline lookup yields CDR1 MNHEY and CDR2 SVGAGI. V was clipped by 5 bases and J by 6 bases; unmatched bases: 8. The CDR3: CASSPTTGGNGYTF. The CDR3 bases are TGTGCCAGCAGTCCCACCACAGGGGGTAATGGCTACACCTTC.

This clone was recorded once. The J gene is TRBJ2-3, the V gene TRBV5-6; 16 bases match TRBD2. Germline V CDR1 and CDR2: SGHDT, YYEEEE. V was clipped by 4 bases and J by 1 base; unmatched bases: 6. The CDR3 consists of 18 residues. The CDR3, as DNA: TGTGCCAGCAGCGGAGGGACTAGCGGGGGGGCCGGCACAGATACGCAGTATTTT. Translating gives CASSGGTSGGAGTDTQYF.